The 4 T cell receptor beta chains in this list originate from one sample, sequenced in a study of tumor-infiltrating lymphocytes in primary liver carcinoma (TCRdb year 2017). Without any cell sorting, total RNA and DNA were co-extracted from around 18-30 mg of bulk tissue using the AllPrep DNA/RNA mini kit. The sequencer was an Illumina HiSeq 2500. Starting from 450 to 500 ng total RNA, TCRbeta-specific cDNA was produced by reverse transcription with a constant-region primer and ProtoScript II reverse transcriptase. Construction of the TCRbeta libraries relied on three nested rounds of multiplex PCR, following a slightly modified ARM-PCR procedure. Multiplex TRBV1-TRBV30 forward primers and a Cbeta reverse primer were used in the first two PCR rounds, each of which was run for around 10 cycles. Through fastp at Q25 and MiXCR, TCRdb rebuilt clones from the public reads, retaining in-frame beta chains. One record per CDR3 amino acid sequence lists the most common genes and DNA. The sample table records more than 100,000 distinct CDR3 sequences; around 62% of these occur just once. Together, the top ten hold over 7% of the sample.

Sequencing was done on a sample of liver tumor tissue from sampling region 1. The cell subset or site label here, explained by the study, means: tumor region T1, superior pole. The receptors come from a woman aged 60-75 years with primary liver carcinoma and hepatitis B virus infection.

As to this clonotype: A junction boundary mismatches the germline segment, possibly from a read error. The chain is built from TRBV11-3 and TRBJ2-2; 9 bases align to TRBD2. Germline V gene sequence: CDR1 SGHNT, CDR2 YENEEA. The CDR3 is made up of 17 amino acids. CDR3 DNA sequence: TGTGCCAGCAGCTTAGGAAGGCTAGCGGGAAGCACCGGGGAGCCGTTTTTT. It specifies CASSLGRLAGSTGEPFF.

Note on this clonotype: One junction end disagrees with the germline gene, perhaps due to a read error. The rearrangement uses TRBV11-3 and TRBJ2-5, with D hard to call. From germline, CDR1 is SGHNT and CDR2 YENEEA. The CDR3 contains 12 residues. The CDR3 reads CTSSPRMGTQYF. The CDR3 DNA follows: TGTACCAGTAGCCCCCGGATGGGGACCCAGTACTTC.

This clonotype was seen only once. The junction and the germline gene differ at one end; a read error may be behind it. The rearrangement uses TRBV5-1 and TRBJ2-7; D tentatively reads TRBD1 or TRBD2 (5 bases each). The CDR3 has 15 amino acids. CDR1 SGHRS and CDR2 YFSETQ come from the germline V gene. CDR3 protein: CASSPGTMSSHEQYF. The CDR3 region has the DNA TGCGCCAGTAGCCCCGGGACGATGAGCTCCCACGAGCAGTACTTC.

This chain connects TRBV30 to TRBJ1-4; D is perhaps TRBD1 (6 bases). Germline V gene sequence: CDR1 GTSNPN, CDR2 SVGIG (reference sequence). V dropped 5 bases and J dropped 8 bases, with 12 bases sitting between them. The CDR3 is 12 amino acids. CDR3 coding DNA: TGTGCCTGGGCAGGACAGAGAGAAAAACTGTTTTTT. Residues: CAWAGQREKLFF. Variable domain in full (rest from reference TRBV30 and TRBJ1-4): SQTIHQWPATLVQPVGSPLSLECTVEGTSNPNLYWYRQAAGRGLQLLFYSVGIGQISSEVPQNLSASRPQDRQFILSSKKLLLSDSGFYLCAWAGQREKLFFGSGTQLSVL.